The present T cell receptor (beta chain) was sequenced within a study of OX40 agonist ivuxolimab in advanced cancers. Study-wide context: Of mixed ages from about 23 to 85 and averaging about 60 years, the group was roughly 85% male. Overall study results and limits: In the 0.1 to 3.0 mg/kg range, CD4+ and CD8+ blood T cells had expanded clonally by week 6. Normalized T-cell clonal expansion was also low in a subset of nonresponders.

On this clone itself: The antigen is not known.

Autoimmune disease history or systemic immunosuppression excluded patients. CDR1 MNHEY and CDR2 SMNVEV come from the germline V gene (reference sequence). The CDR3 is made up of 15 amino acids. Trimming took 3 bases from V and 0 from J, leaving 9 bases between them. The method was immunoSEQ multiplex PCR; TCRdb's version includes in-frame clones alone and lacks a portion of them. The sample contains 15,000 to 20,000 clones, more than 60% of which appear only once. The clonotype originates from an adult with an advanced solid tumor such as melanoma, head and neck, liver or kidney cancer. The chain couples TRBV27 to TRBJ1-3; tentatively, D is TRBD1 (6 bases). Sample: CD4+ or CD8+ T cells sorted from blood, taken in a trial of the OX40 agonist ivuxolimab. CDR3 nucleotide sequence: TGTGCCAGCAGTTTCGGGGGCCCCTCTGGAAACACCATATATTTT. Protein product: CASSFGGPSGNTIYF.